The next 25 T cell receptor beta chains were all read from a single sample in a study of cytomegalovirus exposure and HLA in healthy donors. Vbeta (60) and Jbeta (13) primers were used in the PCR. Profiling relied on immunoSEQ multiplex PCR, and the TCRdb table lists in-frame clones only, not all of them. Counted here are tens of thousands of clones, about three quarters occurring once; the ten biggest clones make up roughly 25%. Material: PBMCs. These receptors came from a man between 50 and 59 years old in good health and CMV-seropositive.

The gene calls are TRBV7-2 and TRBJ2-5; 8 positions match TRBD2. This CDR3 is built from 15 residues. Germline V lookup: CDR1 SGHTA, CDR2 FQGNSA. The junction had 6 bases not matched to a gene; V was cut back by 5 bases and J by 1 base. Here the CDR3 reads CASSKASGSQETQYF. The CDR3 bases are TGTGCCAGCAGCAAGGCCAGCGGGAGCCAAGAGACCCAGTACTTC. The full variable domain, completed using reference TRBV7-2 and TRBJ2-5, is GAGVSQSPSNKVTEKGKDVELRCDPISGHTALYWYRQSLGQGLEFLIYFQGNSAPDKSGLPSDRFSAERTGGSVSTLTIQRTQQEDSAVYLCASSKASGSQETQYFGPGTRLLVL.

The chain combines TRBV5-1 with TRBJ2-1; a possible D gene is TRBD2 (6 bases). CDR1 is SGHRS, CDR2 YFSETQ, per germline. This CDR3 region has 16 residues. V lost 0 bases and J 0 bases, leaving 10 bases between the germline ends. This CDR3 reads CASSLGGRSSYNEQFF. DNA for the CDR3: TGCGCCAGCAGCTTGGGTGGGAGGAGCTCCTACAATGAGCAGTTCTTC.

The chain links TRBV19 to TRBJ2-5, with 7 bases identical to TRBD1. The trim removed 6 bases at V and 3 bases at J, leaving 7 bases unmatched. The CDR3 contains 14 residues. Germline V gene sequence: CDR1 LNHDA, CDR2 SQIVND (reference sequence). CDR3 coding DNA: TGTGCCAGTAGAGGGACAGCCGTTAAAGAGACCCAGTACTTC. This sequence encodes CASRGTAVKETQYF.

This chain joins TRBV6-5 and TRBJ1-1; the match to TRBD1 covers 9 bases. V lost 2 bases, J lost 4 bases, and 8 bases stayed unmatched. The germline gives CDR1 MNHEY, CDR2 SVGAGI. The CDR3 contains 16 residues. CDR3: CASSYTTGGSGTEAFF. In nucleotides, the CDR3 is TGTGCCAGCAGTTACACCACAGGGGGCTCGGGCACTGAAGCTTTCTTT.

The J gene is TRBJ1-1, the V gene TRBV6-6; the match to TRBD1 covers 11 bases. V shed 5 bases, J shed 5 bases, and the junction held 7 bases outside the gene matches. The CDR3 is 15 amino acids. CDR1 MNHNY and CDR2 SVGAGI come from the germline V gene (reference sequence). The CDR3 loop is CASSTGTGGRTEAFF. The CDR3 coding sequence is TGTGCCAGCAGTACCGGGACAGGGGGGAGGACTGAAGCTTTCTTT.

This clone was counted a few times. The J gene is TRBJ2-7, the V gene TRBV7-9; TRBD1 matches at 7 bases. The germline CDR1 and CDR2 sequences are SEHNR and FQNEAQ (reference sequence). This CDR3 comprises 15 residues. V dropped 5 bases and J dropped 0; count of bases not matched to a gene: 7. The CDR3 DNA reads TGTGCCAGCAGCCCTCGGGACAGCTTCTCCTACGAGCAGTACTTC. Protein sequence: CASSPRDSFSYEQYF.

This chain links TRBV10-3 with TRBJ2-5; 12 bases agree with TRBD2. Trimming removed 4 bases from V and 4 bases from J; junction bases left unmatched: 4. Per germline, CDR1 ENHRY and CDR2 SYGVKD. This CDR3 is 15 amino acids long. CDR3 region: CAISGGTSGLETQYF. The CDR3 DNA reads TGTGCCATCAGTGGGGGGACTAGCGGGTTAGAGACCCAGTACTTC.

The gene calls are TRBV5-1 and TRBJ1-2; 9 bases are shared with TRBD1. Losses at the gene ends were 3 bases for V and 2 bases for J; bases not matched to a gene: 5. The length of the CDR3 is 15 residues. The germline gives CDR1 SGHRS, CDR2 YFSETQ. CDR3 DNA sequence: TGCGCCAGCAGCTCCCGGGACAGGGCCAACTATGGCTACACCTTC. Amino acids: CASSSRDRANYGYTF. Based on the CDR3 plus reference TRBV5-1 and TRBJ1-2, the full variable domain is KAGVTQTPRYLIKTRGQQVTLSCSPISGHRSVSWYQQTPGQGLQFLFEYFSETQRNKGNFPGRFSGRQFSNSRSEMNVSTLELGDSALYLCASSSRDRANYGYTFGSGTRLTVV.

This rearrangement joins TRBV19 to TRBJ2-5; 8 positions agree with TRBD1. The ends lost 2 bases at V and 4 bases at J; junction bases unmatched: 6. Germline V CDR1 and CDR2: LNHDA, SQIVND (reference sequence). This CDR3 is 15 amino acids long. CDR3: CASSIRQGRPETQYF. The CDR3 DNA sequence: TGTGCCAGTAGTATAAGACAGGGGCGGCCAGAGACCCAGTACTTC.

This rearrangement joins TRBV25-1 to TRBJ2-3; 16 nucleotides agree with TRBD2. The CDR3 spans 16 residues. V shed 6 bases and J 9 bases; nucleotides not matched to a gene: 9. CDR1 and CDR2 (germline): MGHDK, SYGVNS. DNA of the CDR3: TGTGCCAGCAGGGCTCCCGGGACTAGCGGGGGGGCGACGCAGTATTTT. This encodes CASRAPGTSGGATQYF.

The V gene is TRBV5-1, the J gene TRBJ1-1; D gene uncertain. The CDR3 length is 16 residues. V dropped 2 bases and J dropped 4 bases, with 18 bases sitting between them. Looked up from germline, CDR1 is SGHRS and CDR2 is YFSETQ. The CDR3 is CASSLVQGRGSTEAFF. The CDR3 coding sequence is TGCGCCAGCAGCTTAGTCCAAGGCCGAGGGAGCACTGAAGCTTTCTTT.

V and J are TRBV20-1 and TRBJ2-3; D remains ambiguous. This CDR3 is built from 11 residues. Germline lookup yields CDR1 DFQATT and CDR2 SNEGSKA (reference sequence). The V and J ends lost 7 bases and 1 base respectively, with 6 bases between them. The CDR3, as DNA: TGCAGTGGGGCAGGCACAGATACGCAGTATTTT. It encodes CSGAGTDTQYF.

This clone has just a few counts. J is TRBJ1-2 and V is TRBV5-8; D uncertain. Trimming removed 0 bases from V and 5 bases from J, with 20 bases in between. The CDR3 is 17 amino acids. CDR1 and CDR2 (germline): SGHTS, YDEGEE. The CDR3 sequence is CASSLGLSLVARYGYTF. The CDR3 DNA is TGTGCCAGCAGCTTGGGACTCTCGTTGGTCGCCCGATATGGCTACACCTTC.

This clone has a single count. The V and J genes are TRBV27 and TRBJ1-1, with a weak D call TRBD1 (5 bases). Germline V gene sequence: CDR1 MNHEY, CDR2 SMNVEV (reference sequence). The CDR3 is 14 amino acids. V dropped 6 bases and J dropped 6 bases, with 17 bases sitting between them. The CDR3 is CASRRETVYAEAFF. The DNA for the CDR3 is TGTGCCAGCAGGAGAGAGACAGTTTACGCTGAAGCTTTCTTT.

V gene TRBV30 combines with J gene TRBJ2-5; 14 bases align to TRBD2. The CDR3 extends over 17 amino acids. Trimming cost V 4 bases and J 5 bases; bases outside gene matches: 12. In germline, CDR1 is GTSNPN, CDR2 SVGIG (reference sequence). The DNA for the CDR3 is TGTGCCTGGAAGACCGGGACTAGCGGGAGAGCAGGGGAGACCCAGTACTTC. It encodes CAWKTGTSGRAGETQYF.

The J gene is TRBJ1-1, the V gene TRBV6-1, with a tentative D call TRBD1 (5 bases). Germline V gives CDR1 MNHNS, CDR2 SASEGT. The CDR3 covers 15 residues. Trimming pared 7 bases from V and 5 bases from J, leaving 20 bases between. The CDR3 nucleotides read TGTGCCAGCAAATGGATGCAGGGATTCGTAACTGAAGCTTTCTTT. Translating gives CASKWMQGFVTEAFF.

The DNA for the CDR3 is TGCGCCAGCAGCCTACCTCCGGTGCCTGTTGCCAAAAACATTCAGTACTTC. It encodes CASSLPPVPVAKNIQYF. The chain couples TRBV4-1 to TRBJ2-4, with D unresolved. The CDR3 is made up of 17 amino acids. The germline CDR1 and CDR2 sequences are MGHRA and YSYEKL. Trimming cost V 4 bases and J 1 base, with 17 bases left between them.

The chain recombines TRBV5-1 with TRBJ2-3; no definite D call. Trimming pared 4 bases from V and 2 bases from J, leaving 11 bases between. Germline CDR1 reads SGHRS; CDR2 reads YFSETQ. The CDR3 contains 14 residues. Here the CDR3 DNA reads TGCGCCAGCAGCCGAACGAGAGCCACAGATACGCAGTATTTT. Protein sequence: CASSRTRATDTQYF.

The CDR3 DNA sequence: TGTGCCAGCAGCGCCACGGGACAAGATAATTCACCCCTCCACTTT. This gives the protein CASSATGQDNSPLHF. The chain employs TRBV9 and TRBJ1-6; D is possibly TRBD1 (6 bases). The CDR3 totals 15 residues. V dropped 3 bases and J dropped 5 bases, with 12 bases sitting between them. Germline V CDR1 and CDR2: SGDLS, YYNGEE.

This clone was counted only a few times. The chain recombines TRBV27 with TRBJ2-3, with D unclear. The CDR3 spans 15 residues. From germline, CDR1 is MNHEY and CDR2 SMNVEV (reference sequence). V was trimmed by 0 bases and J by 1 base, leaving 8 bases between them. The CDR3: CASSLSPFRTDTQYF. The DNA of the CDR3 is TGTGCCAGCAGTTTATCTCCGTTCCGCACAGATACGCAGTATTTT.

This sequence joins TRBV4-2 and TRBJ2-7; 14 bases line up with TRBD2. CDR3 length equals 21 residues. CDR1 and CDR2 from the germline V gene are LGHNA and YNFKEQ. V shed 4 bases and J 7 bases; nucleotides not matched to a gene: 24. CDR3 protein: CASSPPSRGGLAGGPRVEQYF. The CDR3 DNA reads as TGTGCCAGCAGCCCCCCCTCCCGGGGTGGACTAGCGGGAGGCCCGCGGGTGGAGCAGTACTTC.

The chain is built from TRBV27 and TRBJ1-4, with D hard to call. V was pared by 6 bases and J by 8 bases, with 19 bases between. CDR3 length: 15 residues. Germline CDR1 and CDR2: MNHEY and SMNVEV (reference sequence). CDR3 in amino acids: CASRSAGLTGEKLFF. DNA of the CDR3: TGTGCCAGCAGGTCTGCCGGGCTGACGGGGGAAAAACTGTTTTTT.

The chain is built from TRBV7-6 and TRBJ1-5; D is undetermined. Germline-derived CDR1 and CDR2 are SGHVS and FNYEAQ. The V gene lost 10 bases and the J gene lost 7 bases, with 17 bases spanning the gap. This CDR3 contains 13 residues. The CDR3 DNA reads as TGTGCCACCTCGACGAGTCGGGAACAGCCCCAGCATTTT. This sequence encodes CATSTSREQPQHF.

This clone was seen a single time. This chain links TRBV10-1 with TRBJ2-3; no firm D call. This CDR3 is 15 amino acids long. V lost 3 bases to trimming and J lost 4 bases, with 14 bases between them. In germline, CDR1 is WNHNN, CDR2 SYGVQD (reference sequence). Written as DNA, the CDR3 is TGCGCCAGCAGTGATCACGGTAGCTCCTCAGATACGCAGTATTTT. It yields the protein CASSDHGSSSDTQYF.

This clone has just a few counts. This rearrangement joins TRBV5-4 to TRBJ2-1, with no clear D. This CDR3 comprises 13 residues. The germline CDR1 and CDR2 sequences are SGHNT and YYREEE (reference sequence). The V end was cut by 0 bases, the J end by 7 bases, with 8 bases between. The chain's CDR3 is CASSLGPRNEQFF. CDR3 coding DNA: TGTGCCAGCAGCTTGGGTCCACGGAATGAGCAGTTCTTC. Full variable domain (outside the CDR3, taken from reference TRBV5-4 and TRBJ2-1): ETGVTQSPTHLIKTRGQQVTLRCSSQSGHNTVSWYQQALGQGPQFIFQYYREEENGRGNFPPRFSGLQFPNYSSELNVNALELDDSALYLCASSLGPRNEQFFGPGTRLTVL.